These 27 T cell receptor beta chains were all obtained from the same sample, sequenced in a study of breast tumors, draining lymph nodes, adjacent tissues. Samples came from axillary lymph nodes draining the breast cancer. A single record per CDR3 protein comes from TCRdb applying MiXCR to the multiplex PCR reads. The repertoire holds about 130,000 distinct CDR3 sequences, with approximately 22% as singletons. Sequencing used axillary lymph node tissue. These TCRs come from a female donor with breast cancer. Some clones in this sample may be carry-over from other donors' samples.

This clonotype was detected ten times or more. The chain couples TRBV20-1 to TRBJ2-7; TRBD1 or TRBD2 may be the D gene (7 bases each). The CDR3 is 14 amino acids. Trimming left V 6 bases short and J 3 bases short, with 18 bases between. In germline, CDR1 is DFQATT, CDR2 SNEGSKA (reference sequence). CDR3 in amino acids: CSAPQGGGSYEQYF. CDR3 nucleotide sequence: TGCAGTGCCCCTCAGGGGGGGGGAAGCTACGAGCAGTACTTC.

Turning to this clonotype: A much larger clone differs by one base, so this may be a read error. The V call is TRBV12-3 or TRBV12-4, the J call TRBJ2-3; D remains ambiguous. The CDR3 has 14 amino acids. The CDR3 loop reads CASGFFPSTDTQYF. For the CDR3, the DNA is TGTGCCAGCGGTTTCTTCCCAAGCACAGATACGCAGTATTTT.

This clonotype was recorded many times. This chain uses TRBV7-9 with TRBJ2-5; D possibly uses TRBD1 or TRBD2 (5 bases each). The germline CDR1 and CDR2 sequences are SEHNR and FQNEAQ (reference sequence). This CDR3 contains 14 residues. The V end lost 4 bases, the J end lost 4 bases, and 13 bases lay between the germline ends. The CDR3 bases are TGTGCCAGCAGCTCCGCCGGGGCTTCAGAGACCCAGTACTTC. Encoded protein: CASSSAGASETQYF.

The count of this clonotype is one. Given a much more abundant clone one base away, this may be a read error. V gene TRBV3-1 combines with J gene TRBJ2-7, with D perhaps matching TRBD2 (5 bases). The CDR3 has 14 residues. CDR1 and CDR2 from the germline V gene are LGHDT and YNNKEL (reference sequence). Here the CDR3 reads CAGSQRGNPYEQYF. The CDR3 coding sequence is TGTGCCGGCAGCCAGCGAGGGAATCCCTACGAGCAGTACTTC.

This clonotype was detected once. A read error may explain this, as a much larger clone is one base away. The genes are TRBV13 and TRBJ2-7; D perhaps matches TRBD1 (6 bases). This CDR3 spans 14 amino acids. V dropped 5 bases and J dropped 3 bases, with 14 bases sitting between them. CDR1 PRHDT and CDR2 FYEKMQ come from the germline V gene (reference sequence). CDR3 sequence reads: CASSLGDNGYEQYF. CDR3 DNA: TGTGCCAGCAGCCTCGGGGACAATGGCTACGAGCAGTACTTC. The full variable domain, rest sourced from reference TRBV13 and TRBJ2-7, is AAGVIQSPRHLIKEKRETATLKCYPIPRHDTVYWYQQGPGQDPQFLISFYEKMQSDKGSIPDRFSAQQFSDYHSELNMSSLELGDSALYFCASSLGDNGYEQYFGPGTRLTVT.

Many counts were recorded for this clonotype. The chain has TRBV10-1 and TRBJ2-2, with 8 bases fitting TRBD2. This CDR3 contains 15 residues. V shed 9 bases, J shed 3 bases, and the junction held 9 bases outside the gene matches. Germline V lookup: CDR1 WNHNN, CDR2 SYGVQD (reference sequence). Written as DNA, the CDR3 is TGCGCCAGTGCGACTAGCGAACGGGACACCGGGGAGCTGTTTTTT. As protein: CASATSERDTGELFF.

This clonotype showed up many times. CDR3 DNA: TGTGCCAGCAGTTACGACGGGAGGGGACTAGCGGGAGTCGGGGAGCTGTTTTTT. Translating gives CASSYDGRGLAGVGELFF. The genes are TRBV6-6 and TRBJ2-2, with TRBD2 matching over 14 bases. Germline assignment: CDR1 MNHNY and CDR2 SVGAGI (reference sequence). The CDR3 length is 18 residues. The V and J ends lost 2 bases and 7 bases, in that order; junction bases with no gene match: 9.

This clonotype was counted ten times or more. V is TRBV6-1 and J is TRBJ2-7; TRBD1 might be the D (5 bases). There are 13 residues in the CDR3. V lost 2 bases to trimming and J lost 2 bases, with 7 bases between them. Per germline, CDR1 MNHNS and CDR2 SASEGT. In DNA form, the CDR3 reads TGTGCCAGCAGTGAAACAGGTACCTACGAGCAGTACTTC. Protein sequence: CASSETGTYEQYF.

In its sample, this clonotype was seen many times. The chain carries TRBV2 and TRBJ2-7; D unresolved. Per germline, CDR1 SNHLY and CDR2 FYNNEI. The CDR3 loop spans 12 amino acids. The ends were cut back, 7 bases at V and 6 bases at J, with 13 bases in the middle. The CDR3, as DNA: TGTGCCAGCAAAGCCCGAACCTTCGAGCAGTACTTC. Amino acids: CASKARTFEQYF.

About this clonotype: A clone one base away is much larger, so this may be a read error. This chain links TRBV5-1 with TRBJ2-5, with TRBD2 identical over 11 bases. This CDR3 comprises 15 residues. From germline, CDR1 is SGHRS and CDR2 YFSETQ. CDR3 sequence (DNA): TGCGCCAGCAGCATAGGGACTAGCGGCCAAGAGACCCAGCACTTC. Its protein is CASSIGTSGQETQHF.

This clonotype was counted at least ten times. The chain recombines TRBV4-1 with TRBJ2-7; unclear D gene. The CDR3 contains 15 residues. Between the trimmed V and J ends, which lost 0 bases and 7 bases, there was a span of 16 bases. The V gene's germline CDR1 is MGHRA and CDR2 YSYEKL. CDR3 bases: TGCGCCAGCAGCCAAGAGTTCATGTACCTACGGGAGCAGTACTTC. It translates to CASSQEFMYLREQYF.

The CDR3 coding sequence is TGTGCCAGCAGTTCAATGGGATCGGGCTACACCTTC. The encoded protein is CASSSMGSGYTF. The chain combines TRBV28 with TRBJ1-2; D remains unclear. The V end lost 4 bases, the J end lost 8 bases, and 11 bases lay between the germline ends. The CDR3 sequence is 12 residues long. The V gene's germline CDR1 is MDHEN and CDR2 SYDVKM.

On this clonotype: Just one base apart from a much larger clone, this may be a read error. The chain has TRBV12-3 or TRBV12-4 and TRBJ2-1, with 8 bases that match TRBD1. J gave up 8 bases and V 7 bases, and 10 bases lay outside the gene matches. The CDR3 has 14 residues. The CDR3 region is CASTLGTGYDEQFF. The CDR3 nucleotides read TGTGCCAGCACCCTCGGGACAGGTTACGATGAGCAGTTCTTC.

This clonotype has a handful of counts. The rearrangement joins TRBV28 to TRBJ2-3; no clear D. This CDR3 region has 13 residues. Germline loops: CDR1 MDHEN, CDR2 SYDVKM. Trimming took off 4 bases at V and 1 base at J, with 6 bases between the two ends. The CDR3 spells CASSWPRTDTQYF. CDR3 coding DNA: TGTGCCAGCAGTTGGCCCCGCACAGATACGCAGTATTTT. The variable domain in full, completed from reference TRBV28 and TRBJ2-3, reads DVKVTQSSRYLVKRTGEKVFLECVQDMDHENMFWYRQDPGLGLRLIYFSYDVKMKEKGDIPEGYSVSREKKERFSLILESASTNQTSMYLCASSWPRTDTQYFGPGTRLTVL.

There are many counts of this clonotype. The DNA of the CDR3 is TGTGCCAGTAGCTATATGGGGACTAGTGACGAGCAGTACTTC. This sequence encodes CASSYMGTSDEQYF. The V gene is TRBV19, the J gene TRBJ2-7; TRBD2 matches 8 bases. Trimming took 6 bases from V and 5 from J; bases not matched to a gene: 9. This CDR3 region has 14 residues. CDR1 and CDR2 (germline): LNHDA, SQIVND (reference sequence).

This clonotype was seen repeatedly, ten times or more. The V gene is TRBV7-9, the J gene TRBJ2-3, with D unresolved. The germline V and J ends were trimmed by 1 base and 0 bases, with 5 bases remaining between them. The V gene's germline CDR1 is SEHNR and CDR2 FQNEAQ (reference sequence). The CDR3 loop spans 14 amino acids. CDR3 bases: TGTGCCAGCAGCTTAGTTCCCAGCACAGATACGCAGTATTTT. It yields the protein CASSLVPSTDTQYF.

Remarks on this clonotype: A single base separates this from a much larger clone, so it may be a read error. A read error is likely, as this CDR3 ends without the conserved phenylalanine or tryptophan. The chain has TRBV30 and TRBJ2-3; D unclear. CDR1 GTSNPN and CDR2 SVGIG come from the germline V gene (reference sequence). V was pared by 1 base and J by 0 bases, with 8 bases between. The CDR3 length is 14 residues. CDR3 protein: CAWSGAGSTDTQYL. DNA of the CDR3: TGTGCCTGGAGTGGAGCTGGAAGCACAGATACGCAGTATCTT.

This clonotype was found a few times. V gene TRBV18 combines with J gene TRBJ1-3; D is unresolved. Trimming took off 2 bases at V and 6 bases at J, with 8 bases between the two ends. In germline, CDR1 is KGHSH, CDR2 LQKENI. The CDR3 totals 13 residues. The CDR3 DNA sequence: TGTGCCAGCTCACCATCCCTCCAAAACACCATATATTTT. Translating gives CASSPSLQNTIYF.

This clonotype came up many times. The rearrangement uses TRBV3-1 and TRBJ2-3; D call uncertain. V dropped 1 base and J dropped 0 bases, with 8 bases sitting between them. Germline CDR1 is LGHDT and CDR2 is YNNKEL (reference sequence). This CDR3 is built from 15 residues. The CDR3 here is CASSQGRQSTDTQYF. In DNA, the CDR3 is TGTGCCAGCAGCCAAGGCAGGCAGAGCACAGATACGCAGTATTTT.

Concerning this clonotype itself: A much larger clone sits a single nucleotide away, making a read error possible. The chain is built from TRBV7-9 and TRBJ1-2; a possible D gene is TRBD1 (5 bases). This CDR3 comprises 12 residues. CDR1 and CDR2 (germline): SEHNR, FQNEAQ (reference sequence). CDR3 bases: TGTGCCAGCAGCTTTTGGGGCCAAGGCTACGCCTTC. This sequence encodes CASSFWGQGYAF.

This clonotype was detected many times. The chain carries TRBV24-1 and TRBJ2-3; possible D gene TRBD2, 5 bases. The germline V and J ends were trimmed by 9 bases and 8 bases, with 20 bases remaining between them. Germline V gene sequence: CDR1 KGHDR, CDR2 SFDVKD. CDR3 length: 14 amino acids. CDR3 sequence (DNA): TGTGCCACCGGGGTCGAGGGTTGGATGGGTACGCAGTATTTT. Residues: CATGVEGWMGTQYF.

This clonotype was seen at least ten times. The chain couples TRBV6-1 to TRBJ2-7, with 13 nucleotides matching TRBD2. This CDR3 region has 15 residues. The V and J ends lost 5 bases and 4 bases, in that order; junction bases with no gene match: 5. CDR1 and CDR2 (germline): MNHNS, SASEGT. CDR3 sequence reads: CASSYGLAGEYEQYF. CDR3 nucleotide sequence: TGTGCCAGCAGTTATGGACTAGCGGGAGAGTACGAGCAGTACTTC.

Details on this clonotype: One end of the junction fails to match germline, which may point to a read error. V and J are TRBV7-2 and TRBJ1-2; D may be TRBD1 (5 bases). Germline CDR1 and CDR2: SGHTA and FQGNSA. The CDR3 covers 14 residues. CDR3 nucleotides: TGTGCCAGCAGCTTAGCCGGGACGCTCTATGGCTGCACCTTC. Translation gives CASSLAGTLYGCTF.

This clonotype was picked up many times. This chain links TRBV5-1 with TRBJ2-2; TRBD2 matches 10 bases. The CDR3 is 16 amino acids. The germline V gene encodes CDR1 SGHRS and CDR2 YFSETQ. Trimming took 4 bases from V and 4 from J; bases not matched to a gene: 7. The CDR3 protein is CASSAPLAGATGELFF. The CDR3 nucleotides are TGCGCCAGCAGCGCTCCGCTAGCGGGAGCCACCGGGGAGCTGTTTTTT.

Note on this clonotype: A much larger clone differs by one base, so this may be a read error. This chain links TRBV2 with TRBJ2-1; D could derive from TRBD1 or TRBD2 (7 bases each). Looked up from germline, CDR1 is SNHLY and CDR2 is FYNNEI. The CDR3 runs 16 residues. Trimming cost V 4 bases and J 5 bases, with 18 bases left between them. Written as DNA, the CDR3 is TGTGCCAGCAGTGCCTTTCCGGGAGGACAGGACAATGAGCAGTTCTTC. This encodes CASSAFPGGQDNEQFF.

The chain recombines TRBV19 with TRBJ1-5; D gene uncertain. Germline-derived CDR1 and CDR2 are LNHDA and SQIVND (reference sequence). Trimming cost V 5 bases and J 1 base, with 12 bases left between them. The CDR3 is 15 residues long. CDR3: CASSQHKGSNQPQHF. The CDR3, as DNA: TGTGCCAGTAGTCAACATAAAGGGAGCAATCAGCCCCAGCATTTT.

Points on this clonotype: A read error may explain this, as a much larger clone is one base away. V gene TRBV18 combines with J gene TRBJ2-5, with TRBD1 matching 7 bases. The CDR3 is 14 residues long. The germline gives CDR1 KGHSH, CDR2 LQKENI. The CDR3 nucleotides are TGTGCCAGCTCACCAGGGACAGTTGAAGAGACCCAGCACTTC. Translation: CASSPGTVEETQHF. Filled out from reference TRBV18 and TRBJ2-5, the complete variable domain reads NAGVMQNPRHLVRRRGQEARLRCSPMKGHSHVYWYRQLPEEGLKFMVYLQKENIIDESGMPKERFSAEFPKEGPSILRIQQVVRGDSAAYFCASSPGTVEETQHFGPGTRLLVL.